The source of this T cell receptor (beta chain) is a study of OX40 agonist ivuxolimab in advanced cancers. The germline CDR1 and CDR2 sequences are SGHKS and YYEKEE (reference sequence). Trimming took 5 bases from V and 2 from J, leaving 11 bases between them. The CDR3 covers 13 residues. Generated by immunoSEQ multiplex PCR, the TCRdb table keeps only in-frame clones and is missing some. This sample has about 26,000 clones, with approximately 90% found just once. This chain links TRBV5-5 with TRBJ2-7; D is uncertain. This specimen was CD4+ or CD8+ T cells sorted from blood, taken in a trial of the OX40 agonist ivuxolimab. The TCR was taken from an adult with an advanced solid tumor such as melanoma, head and neck, liver or kidney cancer. The CDR3 DNA sequence: TGTGCCAGCAGTTTACTACTGACCTACGAGCAGTACTTC. Its protein is CASSLLLTYEQYF. The full variable domain, its missing parts supplied by reference TRBV5-5 and TRBJ2-7, is DAGVTQSPTHLIKTRGQQVTLRCSPISGHKSVSWYQQVLGQGPQFIFQYYEKEERGRGNFPDRFSARQFPNYSSELNVNALLLGDSALYLCASSLLLTYEQYFGPGTRLTVT.